Reported below is one T cell receptor beta chain. Antigen specificity is unknown. J lost 1 base, V lost 6 bases, and 9 bases had no gene match. Germline loops: CDR1 MNHEY, CDR2 SMNVEV (reference sequence). The CDR3 has 16 residues. This sample is part of a study of T cell responses to AZD1222 COVID-19 vaccine. Sequenced by immunoSEQ multiplex PCR; TCRdb stores in-frame clones only, minus some. The data contain 100,000 to 150,000 clones, roughly 88% of them singletons. Study-wide findings and caveats: Increased Spike-specific TCR breadth and depth were observed after two AZD1222 doses.

The J gene is TRBJ2-1, the V gene TRBV27; 7 bases match TRBD2. The source is an adult who received the AZD1222 COVID-19 vaccine. Sequences were derived from peripheral blood, sampled 28 days after the second AZD1222 dose. Written as DNA, the CDR3 is TGTGCCAGCAGACAAGTGGGAGGGCCGTCCTACAATGAGCAGTTCTTC. The encoded protein is CASRQVGGPSYNEQFF.